This TCR beta chain was documented in a study of blood T cell repertoires in COVID-19. CDR3 length: 14 residues. Germline CDR1 MNHEY, CDR2 SVGAGI. V lost 0 bases and J 8 bases, leaving 10 bases between the germline ends. The protocol was immunoSEQ multiplex PCR, while the TCRdb copy is restricted to in-frame clones and leaves out a portion. The table includes about 58,000 clones, 80% to 95% detected once. Specimen: peripheral blood. V gene TRBV6-5 combines with J gene TRBJ1-4; D unclear. The receptor was isolated from a man aged 45-60 years with active COVID-19. The CDR3 region has the DNA TGTGCCAGCAGTTACTCCGGAGGCCTGGAAAAACTGTTTTTT. It translates to CASSYSGGLEKLFF.